The text below deals with one TCR beta chain. This record belongs to a study of blood T cell repertoires in COVID-19. This CDR3 is built from 14 residues. Unmatched junction bases numbered 7, after V lost 4 bases and J lost 4 bases. Germline CDR1 and CDR2: SGHRS and YFSETQ. Some clones are missing from TCRdb's copy, which holds only in-frame ones; the method was immunoSEQ multiplex PCR. This table has approximately 500,000 clones, approximately 91% appearing once. This receptor was taken from a woman aged 45-59 years with COVID-19, enrolled during active disease. The V gene is TRBV5-1, the J gene TRBJ1-1; 7 bases align to TRBD1. Sequencing was performed on peripheral blood. Written as DNA, the CDR3 is TGCGCCAGCAGCAGGGACAGATTATCCACTGAAGCTTTCTTT. Encoded protein: CASSRDRLSTEAFF.